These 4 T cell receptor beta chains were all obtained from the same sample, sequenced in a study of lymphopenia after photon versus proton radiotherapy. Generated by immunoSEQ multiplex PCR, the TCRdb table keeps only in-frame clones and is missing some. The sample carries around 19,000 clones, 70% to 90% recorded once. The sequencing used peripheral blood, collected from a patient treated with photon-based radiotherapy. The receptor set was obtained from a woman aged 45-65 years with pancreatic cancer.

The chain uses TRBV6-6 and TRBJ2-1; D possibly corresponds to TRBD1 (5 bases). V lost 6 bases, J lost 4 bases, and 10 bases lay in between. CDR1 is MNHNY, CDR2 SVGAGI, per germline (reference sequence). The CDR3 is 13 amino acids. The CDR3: CASRRGTYNEQFF. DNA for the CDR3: TGTGCCAGCAGAAGGGGTACTTACAATGAGCAGTTCTTC.

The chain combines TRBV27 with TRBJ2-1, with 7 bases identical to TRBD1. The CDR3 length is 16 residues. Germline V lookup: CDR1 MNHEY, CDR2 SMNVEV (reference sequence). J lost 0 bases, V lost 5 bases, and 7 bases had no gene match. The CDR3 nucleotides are TGTGCCAGCAGTCAGACAGGGATGTTCTCCTACAATGAGCAGTTCTTC. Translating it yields CASSQTGMFSYNEQFF.

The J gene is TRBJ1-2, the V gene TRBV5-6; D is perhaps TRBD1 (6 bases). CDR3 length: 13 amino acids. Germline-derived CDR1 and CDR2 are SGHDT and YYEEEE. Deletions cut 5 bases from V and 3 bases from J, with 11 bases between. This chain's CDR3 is CASSSQGDYGYTF. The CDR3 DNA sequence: TGTGCCAGCAGTTCACAGGGTGACTATGGCTACACCTTC.

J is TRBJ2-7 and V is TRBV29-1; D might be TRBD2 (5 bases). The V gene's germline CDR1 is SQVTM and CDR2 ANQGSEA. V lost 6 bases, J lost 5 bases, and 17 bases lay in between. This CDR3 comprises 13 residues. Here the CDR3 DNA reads TGCAGCGTCGTAGGGCGGGTTGACCACGAGCAGTACTTC. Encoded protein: CSVVGRVDHEQYF.